The 24 T cell receptor beta chains presented below share a single source sample, sequenced in a study of OX40 agonist ivuxolimab in advanced cancers. The library relied on the immunoSEQ multiplex PCR assay. This is the immuneACCESS table as TCRdb keeps it, with only in-frame sequences that have V and J called. A part of the clones is gone; compared with another copy, unresolved V genes explain less than half, and the rest is unexplained. The sample table records roughly 120,000 clones; approximately 90% of these occur just once. Jointly, the top ten make up 0.8% to 1% of the sample. The specimen was CD4+ or CD8+ T cells sorted from blood, collected in a trial of the OX40 agonist ivuxolimab. The source of these receptors is an adult with an advanced solid tumor such as melanoma, head and neck, liver or kidney cancer.

J is TRBJ2-1 and V is TRBV15; 9 nucleotides match TRBD1. V lost 0 bases to trimming and J lost 8 bases; unmatched junction nucleotides: 5. CDR1 is LNHNV and CDR2 is YYDKDF in the germline V gene (reference sequence). CDR3 length: 15 residues. CDR3 coding DNA: TGTGCCACCAGCAGAGATGCGGACAGGGGCGATGAGCAGTTCTTC. Amino acids: CATSRDADRGDEQFF.

The chain employs TRBV7-3 and TRBJ2-5; D unresolved. The CDR3 loop spans 12 amino acids. Looked up from germline, CDR1 is SGHTA and CDR2 is FQGTGA. The V and J ends lost 4 bases and 4 bases respectively, with 7 bases between them. CDR3 region: CASSSPPETQYF. The CDR3 coding sequence is TGTGCCAGCAGCTCTCCCCCAGAGACCCAGTACTTC.

The chain is built from TRBV15 and TRBJ1-1; D is uncertain. Trimming took off 0 bases at V and 0 bases at J, with 2 bases between the two ends. In germline, CDR1 is LNHNV, CDR2 YYDKDF (reference sequence). CDR3 length: 13 residues. Written as DNA, the CDR3 is TGTGCCACCAGCAGAGACATGAACACTGAAGCTTTCTTT. Translating gives CATSRDMNTEAFF.

The chain recombines TRBV7-2 with TRBJ2-3; weak D call: TRBD2 (6 bases). Trimming shortened V by 6 bases and J by 0 bases, and 13 bases separated the two germline ends. Germline CDR1 SGHTA, CDR2 FQGNSA. The CDR3 runs to 15 residues. CDR3 nucleotides: TGTGCCAGCAGGGGAGGAGGGACTAGCACAGATACGCAGTATTTT. Translating it yields CASRGGGTSTDTQYF. The complete variable domain, with remaining parts taken from reference TRBV7-2 and TRBJ2-3, reads GAGVSQSPSNKVTEKGKDVELRCDPISGHTALYWYRQSLGQGLEFLIYFQGNSAPDKSGLPSDRFSAERTGGSVSTLTIQRTQQEDSAVYLCASRGGGTSTDTQYFGPGTRLTVL.

This chain joins TRBV14 and TRBJ2-7, with TRBD2 matching 9 bases. V lost 0 bases to trimming and J lost 7 bases; unmatched junction nucleotides: 10. Germline-derived CDR1 and CDR2 are SGHDN and FVKESK. The CDR3 runs to 16 residues. Written as DNA, the CDR3 is TGTGCCAGCAGCCAAGATCTTGCGGGAGGGCGTGGAGAGCAGTACTTC. Its translation: CASSQDLAGGRGEQYF. The variable domain in full, completed from reference TRBV14 and TRBJ2-7, reads EAGVTQFPSHSVIEKGQTVTLRCDPISGHDNLYWYRRVMGKEIKFLLHFVKESKQDESGMPNNRFLAERTGGTYSTLKVQPAELEDSGVYFCASSQDLAGGRGEQYFGPGTRLTVT.

J is TRBJ1-5 and V is TRBV19, with 8 bases matching TRBD1. CDR1 and CDR2 from the germline V gene are LNHDA and SQIVND (reference sequence). After removal of 4 bases from V and 5 bases from J, the junction contained 4 bases not matched to a gene. The CDR3 extends over 14 amino acids. As DNA, the CDR3 is TGTGCCAGTAGTACGACAGGGGACGATCAGCCCCAGCATTTT. It is translated as CASSTTGDDQPQHF. The full variable domain, its missing parts supplied by reference TRBV19 and TRBJ1-5, is DGGITQSPKYLFRKEGQNVTLSCEQNLNHDAMYWYRQDPGQGLRLIYYSQIVNDFQKGDIAEGYSVSREKKESFPLTVTSAQKNPTAFYLCASSTTGDDQPQHFGDGTRLSIL.

The chain couples TRBV30 to TRBJ2-7; D is perhaps TRBD2 (6 bases). The J call is uncertain, as TRBJ2-5 better fits the DNA end. CDR3 length: 17 amino acids. Germline assignment: CDR1 GTSNPN and CDR2 SVGIG (reference sequence). In nucleotides, the CDR3 is TGTGCCTGGAGTGTAGGGAGGATGAGAGACCTAGGAGCGACCCAGTACTTC. This gives the protein CAWSVGRMRDLGATQYF.

This clone was seen a handful of times. The rearrangement links TRBV27 to TRBJ2-7; a weak D match, TRBD2 (7 bases). The V gene lost 2 bases and the J gene lost 6 bases, with 14 bases spanning the gap. Germline CDR1 reads MNHEY; CDR2 reads SMNVEV (reference sequence). The CDR3 spans 14 residues. The CDR3 coding sequence is TGTGCCAGCAGTTTAAGGAGGGGAGGGGGCGAGCAGTACTTC. Translation gives CASSLRRGGGEQYF.

The rearrangement joins TRBV4-2 to TRBJ2-1, with 7 nucleotides matching TRBD1. From germline, CDR1 is LGHNA and CDR2 YNFKEQ. V gave up 4 bases and J gave up 0 bases; unmatched junction bases: 6. The CDR3 is 16 residues long. The CDR3 protein is CASSLRDRDSYNEQFF. CDR3 bases: TGTGCCAGCAGCCTCCGAGACAGGGACTCCTACAATGAGCAGTTCTTC.

The chain employs TRBV7-9 and TRBJ1-3; D not resolved. Per germline, CDR1 SEHNR and CDR2 FQNEAQ (reference sequence). V was shortened by 4 bases and J by 0 bases, with 7 bases between the two germline ends. CDR3 length equals 14 residues. CDR3 nucleotides: TGTGCCAGCAGCTCGACCAGCTCTGGAAACACCATATATTTT. As protein: CASSSTSSGNTIYF.

CDR3 protein: CASSGAGTSGGYEQYF. CDR3 nucleotide sequence: TGTGCCAGCAGTGGTGCTGGGACTAGCGGGGGCTACGAGCAGTACTTC. The chain couples TRBV25-1 to TRBJ2-7; 14 nucleotides line up with TRBD2. Germline V CDR1 and CDR2: MGHDK, SYGVNS. The V and J ends lost 4 bases and 3 bases, in that order; junction bases with no gene match: 5. CDR3 length: 16 residues.

The CDR3 sequence: CASSTIQEPDYGYTF. The CDR3 region has the DNA TGTGCCAGCAGCACTATACAGGAACCAGACTATGGCTACACCTTC. This chain uses TRBV21-1 with TRBJ1-2; the table gives TRBD1 as D, unverified against the DNA. TRBV21-1 is a documented pseudogene. CDR3 length equals 15 residues.

This clone was detected only once. The chain joins TRBV7-3 to TRBJ1-3; possible D gene TRBD1, 5 bases. V lost 3 bases, J lost 1 base, and 7 bases lay in between. Germline V CDR1 and CDR2: SGHTA, FQGTGA. CDR3 size: 14 residues. CDR3 in amino acids: CASSLGGSGNTIYF. As DNA, the CDR3 is TGTGCCAGCAGCTTGGGGGGGTCTGGAAACACCATATATTTT.

Written as DNA, the CDR3 is TGCGCCAGCAGCTTGGGAGTTGGACAGGGGAACTATGGCTACACCTTC. This encodes CASSLGVGQGNYGYTF. The V call is TRBV5-1, the J call TRBJ1-2; 9 bases agree with TRBD1. In germline, CDR1 is SGHRS, CDR2 YFSETQ. Trimming removed 0 bases from V and 2 bases from J; junction bases left unmatched: 5. CDR3 size: 16 residues.

V gene TRBV28 combines with J gene TRBJ2-7; 7 nucleotides align to TRBD1. The V segment lost 4 bases and the J segment 3 bases; nucleotides outside the gene matches: 6. CDR3 length: 14 amino acids. Germline V gene data show CDR1 as MDHEN and CDR2 as SYDVKM. The chain's CDR3 is CASSSPGQLYEQYF. The CDR3 bases are TGTGCCAGCAGTTCCCCGGGACAGCTCTACGAGCAGTACTTC.

This chain connects TRBV27 to TRBJ1-5; TRBD1 matches 9 bases. The CDR3 has 15 amino acids. With V trimmed by 8 bases and J by 4 bases, 9 bases remained unmatched. Looked up from germline, CDR1 is MNHEY and CDR2 is SMNVEV (reference sequence). This CDR3 is CASGMNRGPNQPQHF. The CDR3 DNA follows: TGTGCCAGCGGAATGAACAGGGGGCCGAATCAGCCCCAGCATTTT.

This clone was detected only once. The chain has TRBV28 and TRBJ2-7; D ambiguous. The V gene lost 5 bases and the J gene lost 3 bases, with 14 bases spanning the gap. The CDR3 has 14 residues. CDR1 and CDR2 from the germline V gene are MDHEN and SYDVKM. CDR3 sequence (DNA): TGTGCCAGCAGTGTGGTTTCTGGAGTCTACGAGCAGTACTTC. This encodes CASSVVSGVYEQYF.

The rearrangement uses TRBV7-6 and TRBJ1-5; D gene uncertain. This CDR3 has 15 amino acids. Germline V CDR1 and CDR2: SGHVS, FNYEAQ. Trimming took off 5 bases at V and 1 base at J, with 12 bases between the two ends. The CDR3 DNA follows: TGTGCCAGCAGCGCAATCATTGGGAGCAATCAGCCCCAGCATTTT. Translated: CASSAIIGSNQPQHF.

This clone was seen only once. This rearrangement joins TRBV6-6 to TRBJ1-6, with TRBD1 matching over 9 bases. Germline-derived CDR1 and CDR2 are MNHNY and SVGAGI (reference sequence). The CDR3 consists of 15 residues. V trimming: 2 bases; J trimming: 10 bases; junction bases outside the gene matches: 6. CDR3 DNA: TGTGCCAGCAGTTACCCCGGGACAGGGTTGTCACCCCTCCACTTT. Protein product: CASSYPGTGLSPLHF.

This chain uses TRBV5-1 with TRBJ2-5; TRBD2 might be the D (6 bases). V lost 0 bases, J lost 7 bases, and 13 bases lay in between. Germline V gene lookup returns CDR1 SGHRS and CDR2 YFSETQ. The CDR3 totals 14 residues. CDR3 sequence (DNA): TGCGCCAGCAGCTTGGGGGGAGCGGAGGGGACCCAGTACTTC. Protein: CASSLGGAEGTQYF. The full variable domain, rest sourced from reference TRBV5-1 and TRBJ2-5, is KAGVTQTPRYLIKTRGQQVTLSCSPISGHRSVSWYQQTPGQGLQFLFEYFSETQRNKGNFPGRFSGRQFSNSRSEMNVSTLELGDSALYLCASSLGGAEGTQYFGPGTRLLVL.

The genes are TRBV7-2 and TRBJ2-2; D is unresolved. Germline V gives CDR1 SGHTA, CDR2 FQGNSA. V lost 1 base and J lost 1, with 4 bases in between. The CDR3 loop spans 14 amino acids. DNA of the CDR3: TGTGCCAGCAGCTTAGGGGGGAACACCGGGGAGCTGTTTTTT. Translating it yields CASSLGGNTGELFF.

V usage is TRBV7-8 and J usage is TRBJ2-5; no firm D call. The CDR3 loop spans 15 amino acids. Looked up from germline, CDR1 is SGHVS and CDR2 is FQNEAQ. Trimming shortened V by 0 bases and J by 0 bases, and 8 bases separated the two germline ends. The DNA for the CDR3 is TGTGCCAGCAGCTTAGCGGGTGGACACCAAGAGACCCAGTACTTC. As protein: CASSLAGGHQETQYF.

The CDR3 DNA reads as TGTGCCACCACCCTGAGGGATTACAATGAGCAGTTCTTC. Its protein product is CATTLRDYNEQFF. This chain connects TRBV15 to TRBJ2-1, with D maybe TRBD2 (5 bases). The CDR3 totals 13 residues. Per germline, CDR1 LNHNV and CDR2 YYDKDF (reference sequence). V shed 7 bases and J shed 4 bases, with 11 bases lying between them.

The rearrangement uses TRBV6-5 and TRBJ1-3; D is perhaps TRBD1 (5 bases). This CDR3 has 11 residues. Trimming shortened V by 4 bases and J by 8 bases, and 6 bases separated the two germline ends. Looked up from germline, CDR1 is MNHEY and CDR2 is SVGAGI. The CDR3 loop reads CASSLGDTIYF. The CDR3 DNA is TGTGCCAGCAGTTTGGGGGACACCATATATTTT.